These 21 T cell receptor beta chains originate from one sample sequenced in a study of chemoradiotherapy in HPV16-positive cancers. The protocol was immunoSEQ multiplex PCR, while the TCRdb copy is restricted to in-frame clones and leaves out a portion. The sample records around 9,000 clones, 70% being singletons. The material sequenced was tumor tissue, taken from a patient who underwent chemoradiotherapy. The receptors originated from a human donor with HPV-associated anogenital cancer.

This clone was counted only a few times. The rearrangement links TRBV7-3 to TRBJ1-5; D ambiguous. Germline assignment: CDR1 SGHTA and CDR2 FQGTGA. The CDR3 loop spans 13 amino acids. Trimming took 2 bases from V and 6 from J, leaving 8 bases between them. DNA of the CDR3: TGTGCCAGCAGCTTAGAGCCGGGTCAGCCCCAGCATTTT. Protein sequence: CASSLEPGQPQHF. Drawing the rest from reference TRBV7-3 and TRBJ1-5, the complete variable domain is GAGVSQTPSNKVTEKGKYVELRCDPISGHTALYWYRQSLGQGPEFLIYFQGTGAADDSGLPNDRFFAVRPEGSVSTLKIQRTERGDSAVYLCASSLEPGQPQHFGDGTRLSIL.

The rearrangement joins TRBV7-2 to TRBJ2-2, with D possibly TRBD2 on 5 matching bases. The CDR3 totals 15 residues. CDR1 is SGHTA, CDR2 FQGNSA, per germline. Trimming took off 1 base at V and 0 bases at J, with 6 bases between the two ends. The CDR3 nucleotides read TGTGCCAGCAGCTTAGGGGGAGCGAACACCGGGGAGCTGTTTTTT. Encoded protein: CASSLGGANTGELFF. The complete variable domain, with remaining parts taken from reference TRBV7-2 and TRBJ2-2, reads GAGVSQSPSNKVTEKGKDVELRCDPISGHTALYWYRQSLGQGLEFLIYFQGNSAPDKSGLPSDRFSAERTGGSVSTLTIQRTQQEDSAVYLCASSLGGANTGELFFGEGSRLTVL.

By sample fraction, this clone is medium-sized. This sequence joins TRBV19 and TRBJ2-3; tentatively, D is TRBD1 (6 bases). Trimming took 3 bases from V and 6 from J, leaving 13 bases between them. CDR1 and CDR2 from the germline V gene are LNHDA and SQIVND (reference sequence). This CDR3 has 14 residues. Here the CDR3 DNA reads TGTGCCAGTAGTATCCAGGGGTTTGGGGATACGCAGTATTTT. This codes for CASSIQGFGDTQYF.

Only a few counts were recorded for this clone. J is TRBJ2-7 and V is TRBV12-5; 12 bases are shared with TRBD1. CDR3 length equals 15 residues. With 5 bases clipped from V and 3 bases from J, the junction kept 5 bases outside the gene matches. Germline-derived CDR1 and CDR2 are LGHNT and FRNRAP. The CDR3 nucleotides are TGTGCTAGTGGTCCGGGACAGGGGGCGTACTACGAGCAGTACTTC. Protein product: CASGPGQGAYYEQYF.

This clone was detected only a few times. V is TRBV11-2 and J is TRBJ2-1, with 8 bases identical to TRBD2. The CDR3 spans 14 residues. CDR1 is SGHAT and CDR2 is FQNNGV in the germline V gene. The ends lost 3 bases at V and 7 bases at J; junction bases unmatched: 5. CDR3 residues: CASSFRLARNEQFF. The CDR3 nucleotides are TGTGCCAGCAGCTTTAGACTAGCGAGGAATGAGCAGTTCTTC. Combining the CDR3 with reference TRBV11-2 and TRBJ2-1 gives the whole variable domain EAGVAQSPRYKIIEKRQSVAFWCNPISGHATLYWYQQILGQGPKLLIQFQNNGVVDDSQLPKDRFSAERLKGVDSTLKIQPAKLEDSAVYLCASSFRLARNEQFFGPGTRLTVL.

V usage is TRBV28 and J usage is TRBJ1-5; no clear D gene. The CDR3 is made up of 14 amino acids. CDR1 is MDHEN, CDR2 SYDVKM, per germline. V lost 5 bases and J 4 bases, leaving 12 bases between the germline ends. CDR3 nucleotide sequence: TGTGCCAGCAGTGGGCACAGCTTAAATCAGCCCCAGCATTTT. Its protein is CASSGHSLNQPQHF. The whole variable domain, filled in from reference TRBV28 and TRBJ1-5, reads DVKVTQSSRYLVKRTGEKVFLECVQDMDHENMFWYRQDPGLGLRLIYFSYDVKMKEKGDIPEGYSVSREKKERFSLILESASTNQTSMYLCASSGHSLNQPQHFGDGTRLSIL.

There are a few counts of this clone. The rearrangement links TRBV6-5 to TRBJ1-4, with TRBD1 as a possible D gene (5 bases). Germline CDR1 MNHEY, CDR2 SVGAGI. V shed 2 bases and J shed 4 bases, with 11 bases lying between them. The CDR3 contains 15 residues. This chain's CDR3 is CASSYGDGLNEKLFF. In DNA form, the CDR3 reads TGTGCCAGCAGTTACGGGGACGGACTTAATGAAAAACTGTTTTTT.

The V gene is TRBV5-4, the J gene TRBJ2-5, with 14 bases aligning to TRBD2. J lost 4 bases, V lost 3 bases, and 8 bases had no gene match. The length of the CDR3 is 17 residues. Looked up from germline, CDR1 is SGHNT and CDR2 is YYREEE (reference sequence). Here the CDR3 DNA reads TGTGCCAGCAGCTCCGGGACTAGCGGGAGAATATTAGAGACCCAGTACTTC. It yields the protein CASSSGTSGRILETQYF.

CDR3 in amino acids: CASRSVQGHEKLFF. In DNA form, the CDR3 reads TGTGCCAGCAGGTCCGTACAAGGGCATGAAAAACTGTTTTTT. V usage is TRBV21-1 and J usage is TRBJ1-4. TRBV21-1 is a listed pseudogene. The CDR3 sequence is 14 residues long.

This chain uses TRBV28 with TRBJ2-3; 7 bases fit TRBD1. Looked up from germline, CDR1 is MDHEN and CDR2 is SYDVKM. The V segment lost 4 bases and the J segment 0 bases; nucleotides outside the gene matches: 22. The length of the CDR3 is 21 residues. The CDR3 sequence: CASSWKPGQTFIMTSTDTQYF. CDR3 nucleotides: TGTGCCAGCAGTTGGAAACCGGGACAGACTTTCATCATGACGAGCACAGATACGCAGTATTTT.

This chain uses TRBV15 with TRBJ2-1, with 9 nucleotides matching TRBD2. This CDR3 has 16 residues. Germline CDR1 is LNHNV and CDR2 is YYDKDF (reference sequence). The trim removed 8 bases at V and 5 bases at J, leaving 13 bases unmatched. The CDR3 spells CATQEGRGGLHNEQFF. The CDR3 DNA is TGTGCCACCCAAGAAGGGCGGGGGGGGCTTCACAATGAGCAGTTCTTC.

This sequence joins TRBV10-3 and TRBJ2-7, with a tentative D call TRBD1 (6 bases). V dropped 8 bases and J dropped 6 bases, with 14 bases sitting between them. This CDR3 is built from 12 residues. Per the germline V gene, CDR1 is ENHRY and CDR2 is SYGVKD. The CDR3 loop is CAIGRTEGEQYF. The CDR3 nucleotides read TGTGCCATCGGAAGGACAGAGGGCGAGCAGTACTTC.

The J gene is TRBJ1-5, the V gene TRBV27; 11 bases are shared with TRBD1. Trimming cost V 4 bases and J 2 bases; bases outside gene matches: 1. In germline, CDR1 is MNHEY, CDR2 SMNVEV (reference sequence). The CDR3 consists of 15 residues. The CDR3: CASSWTGGRNQPQHF. In DNA, the CDR3 is TGTGCCAGCAGTTGGACAGGGGGCCGCAATCAGCCCCAGCATTTT.

The DNA of the CDR3 is TGCAGCGTTGAAGAGGACGAAGGGATCTATGGCTACACCTTC. It yields the protein CSVEEDEGIYGYTF. This chain links TRBV29-1 with TRBJ1-2; D call uncertain. The CDR3 runs 14 residues. Germline V gives CDR1 SQVTM, CDR2 ANQGSEA. Trimming left V 0 bases short and J 4 bases short, with 12 bases between.

Relative to its sample, this clone is medium-sized (0.01 to 0.1%). This chain connects TRBV4-1 to TRBJ1-1; D uncertain. Trimming cost V 1 base and J 1 base, with 1 base left between them. The CDR3 sequence is 12 residues long. The germline V gene encodes CDR1 MGHRA and CDR2 YSYEKL. CDR3 in amino acids: CASSQGNTEAFF. CDR3 nucleotide sequence: TGCGCCAGCAGCCAAGGGAACACTGAAGCTTTCTTT.

V and J are TRBV30 and TRBJ1-3, with TRBD1 matching 7 bases. This CDR3 has 16 residues. V trimming: 3 bases; J trimming: 7 bases; junction bases outside the gene matches: 15. Germline V gene lookup returns CDR1 GTSNPN and CDR2 SVGIG (reference sequence). The CDR3 DNA follows: TGTGCCTGGAGACGAGCCTTAACAGGGGTCGGGAACACCATATATTTT. It is translated as CAWRRALTGVGNTIYF.

This clone was observed a handful of times. The rearrangement joins TRBV2 to TRBJ2-5; D is possibly TRBD1 (5 bases). CDR3 length equals 13 residues. CDR1 and CDR2 (germline): SNHLY, FYNNEI. V lost 4 bases and J lost 5, with 11 bases in between. CDR3: CASSVGRVETQYF. The CDR3 DNA reads as TGTGCCAGCAGTGTTGGCAGGGTTGAGACCCAGTACTTC.

This chain links TRBV7-9 with TRBJ1-4; 7 bases agree with TRBD1. Germline CDR1 and CDR2: SEHNR and FQNEAQ (reference sequence). The CDR3 runs to 14 residues. Losses at the gene ends were 3 bases for V and 5 bases for J; bases not matched to a gene: 3. The CDR3 loop is CASSFRGVNEKLFF. In nucleotides, the CDR3 is TGTGCCAGCAGCTTCAGGGGGGTGAATGAAAAACTGTTTTTT.

Judged by abundance, this clone is medium-sized. In DNA, the CDR3 is TGTGCCAGCAGCTTTGCACTAGCGGGAGGCTACGAGCAGTACTTC. Translation: CASSFALAGGYEQYF. This chain connects TRBV5-4 to TRBJ2-7; 12 bases align to TRBD2. Per germline, CDR1 SGHNT and CDR2 YYREEE (reference sequence). Trimming cost V 2 bases and J 3 bases; bases outside gene matches: 3. The CDR3 is 15 residues long.

The chain recombines TRBV11-3 with TRBJ2-1; 11 bases are shared with TRBD2. The germline gives CDR1 SGHNT, CDR2 YENEEA. The CDR3 is 15 residues long. V shed 5 bases, J shed 4 bases, and the junction held 4 bases outside the gene matches. The CDR3 DNA sequence: TGTGCCAGCAGCGTGGGACTAGCGGCTTACAATGAGCAGTTCTTC. It specifies CASSVGLAAYNEQFF.

The chain is built from TRBV6-1 and TRBJ2-5; 8 nucleotides line up with TRBD2. This CDR3 contains 14 residues. The ends lost 4 bases at V and 5 bases at J; junction bases unmatched: 6. Germline lookup yields CDR1 MNHNS and CDR2 SASEGT. The CDR3 nucleotides read TGTGCCAGCAGTGTCGCGGGGGGAGGGGAGACCCAGTACTTC. Translation gives CASSVAGGGETQYF.